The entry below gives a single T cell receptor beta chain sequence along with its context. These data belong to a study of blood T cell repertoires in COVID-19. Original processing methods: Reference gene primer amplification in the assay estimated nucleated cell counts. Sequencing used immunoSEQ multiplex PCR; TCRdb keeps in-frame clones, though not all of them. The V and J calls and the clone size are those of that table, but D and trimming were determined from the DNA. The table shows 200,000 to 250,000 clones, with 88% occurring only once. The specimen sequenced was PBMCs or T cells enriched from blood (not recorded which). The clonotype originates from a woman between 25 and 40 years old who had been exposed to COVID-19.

CDR3 loop: CAWTGLREKLFF. The CDR3 DNA follows: TGTGCCTGGACGGGACTTCGGGAAAAACTGTTTTTT. This chain links TRBV30 with TRBJ1-4, with D possibly being TRBD1 (5 bases). The CDR3 has 12 residues. Germline V gives CDR1 GTSNPN, CDR2 SVGIG (reference sequence). V was cut by 4 bases and J by 8 bases, with 11 bases left in between.